This T cell receptor beta chain is drawn from a study of OX40 agonist ivuxolimab in advanced cancers. The data were produced by immunoSEQ multiplex PCR, yet TCRdb's version contains in-frame clones alone and is incomplete. Of around 140,000 clones listed, about nine tenths are singletons. Study observations and caveats: A proportion of nonresponders additionally exhibited low normalized T-cell clonal expansion.

Comment on this clone: What it binds is not known.

This CDR3 has 16 residues. Trimming pared 0 bases from V and 0 bases from J, leaving 13 bases between. Germline V gene data show CDR1 as SGDLS and CDR2 as YYNGEE. The gene calls are TRBV9 and TRBJ2-7, with D unresolved. The clonotype originates from an adult with an advanced solid tumor such as melanoma, head and neck, liver or kidney cancer. The specimen comprised CD4+ or CD8+ T cells sorted from blood, sampled in a trial of the OX40 agonist ivuxolimab. The CDR3 DNA sequence: TGTGCCAGCAGCGTAGGGGGTTCTTCCAGCTCCTACGAGCAGTACTTC. This encodes CASSVGGSSSSYEQYF.